This TCR beta chain was identified during a study of T cell responses to AZD1222 COVID-19 vaccine. V was pared by 4 bases and J by 4 bases, with 4 bases between. CDR3 size: 11 residues. The germline CDR1 and CDR2 sequences are SNHLY and FYNNEI. The table lists this clone with a count of one. Measured with immunoSEQ multiplex PCR; TCRdb has only the in-frame clones, and not every one. This table holds 70,000 to 100,000 clones, approximately 83% found once. This chain joins TRBV2 and TRBJ1-2, with D uncertain. The source material was peripheral blood, sampled 28 days after the second AZD1222 dose. The sequence derives from an adult who received the AZD1222 COVID-19 vaccine. CDR3 in amino acids: CASSVFYGYTF. The DNA for the CDR3 is TGTGCCAGCAGTGTGTTCTATGGCTACACCTTC.